The 11 T cell receptor beta chains in this list originate from one sample, sequenced in a study of shared clonotypes between healthy human individuals. Generated by immunoSEQ multiplex PCR, the TCRdb table keeps only in-frame clones and is missing some. The sample holds 2 million to 2.5 million clones, about 90% seen once. Source material: naive CD4+ T cells from PBMCs. Regarding subset: CD45RA+ positively selected. These receptors were collected from a young man in good health. Some clones in this sample may be carry-over from other donors' samples.

As for this clone: This sample also contains other DNA sequences that code for the same CDR3. The chain uses TRBV5-1 and TRBJ2-3; TRBD1 agrees at 11 bases. Germline CDR1 is SGHRS and CDR2 is YFSETQ. The CDR3 runs 15 residues. Trimming at V came to 4 bases and at J to 3 bases, leaving 4 bases not matched to a gene. CDR3 protein: CASSLRDRGTDTQYF. CDR3 sequence (DNA): TGCGCCAGCAGCCTGCGGGACAGGGGGACAGATACGCAGTATTTT.

This clone showed up just a few times. This chain links TRBV9 with TRBJ1-1, with D hard to call. The V gene lost 6 bases and the J gene lost 1 base, with 10 bases spanning the gap. This CDR3 has 13 amino acids. Germline V lookup: CDR1 SGDLS, CDR2 YYNGEE. CDR3 in DNA: TGTGCCAGCAAGCTAGTCACGAACACTGAAGCTTTCTTT. Its translation: CASKLVTNTEAFF.

To note about this clone: This sample includes further DNA sequences coding for the same CDR3. The chain couples TRBV11-2 to TRBJ2-2; 8 positions match TRBD2. Germline V gives CDR1 SGHAT, CDR2 FQNNGV. This CDR3 region has 16 residues. J was trimmed by 4 bases and V by 4 bases; bases with no gene match: 8. The CDR3 reads CASSYLAGGGTGELFF. CDR3 nucleotide sequence: TGTGCCAGCAGCTATCTAGCGGGCGGGGGCACCGGGGAGCTGTTTTTT.

About this clone itself: Other DNA sequences within the sample encode an identical CDR3. The rearrangement links TRBV6-6 to TRBJ2-7, with TRBD1 identical over 8 bases. The trim removed 2 bases at V and 4 bases at J, leaving 4 bases unmatched. The CDR3 contains 14 residues. Germline V gene sequence: CDR1 MNHNY, CDR2 SVGAGI (reference sequence). This chain's CDR3 is CASSYGQGAYEQYF. Here the CDR3 DNA reads TGTGCCAGCAGTTACGGGCAGGGGGCGTACGAGCAGTACTTC.

In its sample, this clone was seen once. J is TRBJ1-3 and V is TRBV5-1; D gene uncertain. Trimming left V 0 bases short and J 0 bases short, with 10 bases between. The germline gives CDR1 SGHRS, CDR2 YFSETQ. The CDR3 extends over 16 amino acids. As DNA, the CDR3 is TGCGCCAGCAGCTTGGGCCGGGGATCCTCTGGAAACACCATATATTTT. Protein sequence: CASSLGRGSSGNTIYF.

This chain links TRBV5-5 with TRBJ2-7, with 8 bases identical to TRBD1. The trim removed 4 bases at V and 4 bases at J, leaving 4 bases unmatched. From germline, CDR1 is SGHKS and CDR2 YYEKEE (reference sequence). The length of the CDR3 is 13 residues. CDR3 in DNA: TGTGCCAGCAGCCCGGGACAGGTGTACGAGCAGTACTTC. Its protein product is CASSPGQVYEQYF. Looking up the rest from reference TRBV5-5 and TRBJ2-7 gives the full variable domain: DAGVTQSPTHLIKTRGQQVTLRCSPISGHKSVSWYQQVLGQGPQFIFQYYEKEERGRGNFPDRFSARQFPNYSSELNVNALLLGDSALYLCASSPGQVYEQYFGPGTRLTVT.

On this clone: The sample holds other DNA sequences that translate to the same CDR3. This chain connects TRBV5-1 to TRBJ1-2; D is possibly TRBD1 (6 bases). CDR3 length: 14 amino acids. The germline V gene encodes CDR1 SGHRS and CDR2 YFSETQ. Trimming stripped 0 bases from V and 4 bases from J, with 10 bases between. CDR3 amino acids: CASSLGAGAYGYTF. DNA of the CDR3: TGCGCCAGCAGCTTGGGGGCAGGGGCCTATGGCTACACCTTC.

This clone is a singleton in its sample. The chain links TRBV7-2 to TRBJ1-5; possibly TRBD1 for D (6 bases). The CDR3 runs 14 residues. Trimming shortened V by 5 bases and J by 9 bases, and 17 bases separated the two germline ends. Germline values: CDR1 SGHTA, CDR2 FQGNSA. CDR3 sequence reads: CASSTGGDPGPQHF. The CDR3 DNA is TGTGCCAGCAGCACGGGGGGCGACCCGGGGCCCCAGCATTTT.

On this clone: At one boundary the junction diverges from the germline segment, which might be a read error. The chain uses TRBV5-1 and TRBJ1-1, with D possibly TRBD1 on 6 matching bases. CDR3 size: 14 residues. Germline CDR1 and CDR2: SGHRS and YFSETQ. The CDR3 loop reads CASTLNRASTEAFF. CDR3 coding DNA: TGCGCCAGCACCTTGAACAGGGCCAGCACTGAAGCTTTCTTT.

The CDR3 reads CASSLYHTNTEAFF. The CDR3 region has the DNA TGTGCCAGCAGCTTATATCACACAAACACTGAAGCTTTCTTT. This chain connects TRBV7-2 to TRBJ1-1; no firm D call. This CDR3 comprises 14 residues. CDR1 is SGHTA, CDR2 FQGNSA, per germline. V was cut by 2 bases and J by 2 bases, with 9 bases left in between.

The rearrangement joins TRBV27 to TRBJ2-3; 8 bases align to TRBD2. Germline loops: CDR1 MNHEY, CDR2 SMNVEV (reference sequence). This CDR3 comprises 14 residues. V lost 6 bases, J lost 1 base, and 3 bases stayed unmatched. The CDR3 sequence is CASRDGGGTDTQYF. The CDR3 region has the DNA TGTGCCAGCAGAGACGGGGGGGGCACAGATACGCAGTATTTT.